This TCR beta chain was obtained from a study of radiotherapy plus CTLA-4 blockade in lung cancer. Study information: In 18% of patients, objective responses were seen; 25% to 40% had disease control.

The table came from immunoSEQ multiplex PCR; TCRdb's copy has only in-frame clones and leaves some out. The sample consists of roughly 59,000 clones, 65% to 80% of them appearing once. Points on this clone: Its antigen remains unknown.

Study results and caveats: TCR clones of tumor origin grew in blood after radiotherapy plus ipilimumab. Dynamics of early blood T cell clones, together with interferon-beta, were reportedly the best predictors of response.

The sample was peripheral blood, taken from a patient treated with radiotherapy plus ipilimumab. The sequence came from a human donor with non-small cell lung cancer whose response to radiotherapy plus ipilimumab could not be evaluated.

The CDR3 DNA is TGTGCCAGCAGAACCGTGACAGGGGTGAATTCACCCCTCCACTTT. Translation gives CASRTVTGVNSPLHF. The chain employs TRBV11-2 and TRBJ1-6, with 8 nucleotides matching TRBD1. CDR1 is SGHAT and CDR2 is FQNNGV in the germline V gene. V was pared by 6 bases and J by 7 bases, with 8 bases of the junction left unmatched. The CDR3 contains 15 residues.